The T cell receptor (beta chain) described here comes from a study of T cells in Graves' hyperthyroidism and ophthalmopathy. Researchers barred patients who had uncontrolled infection, other autoimmune disease, pregnancy or lactation. Regions amplified from RNA transcripts were the TCR beta CDR3 regions. The HTBI set primed first-round TCR CDR3 RT-PCR. One entry per CDR3 protein, called by TCRdb with MiXCR from the multiplex PCR reads. This table holds 500,000 to 650,000 distinct CDR3 sequences, 46% found once. A few counts support this clonotype. CDR1 SGHVS and CDR2 FNYEAQ come from the germline V gene. V was trimmed by 10 bases and J by 7 bases, leaving 7 bases between them. This CDR3 has 10 residues.

This sequence joins TRBV7-6 and TRBJ2-2, with unresolved D. This receptor was identified in an adult woman with Graves' disease, either hyperthyroidism or ophthalmopathy (not recorded which). The sample comprised peripheral blood or thyroid tissue (not recorded which). CDR3 amino acids: CATFYGELFF. The CDR3 DNA reads TGTGCCACCTTCTACGGGGAGCTGTTTTTT.